One sample yielded the 30 T cell receptor beta chains listed below, sequenced in a study of blood T cell repertoires in COVID-19. Clones were sequenced by immunoSEQ multiplex PCR, and TCRdb holds only the in-frame ones, with some missing. Counted here are about 120,000 clones, roughly four fifths occurring once; the ten biggest clones make up around an eighth. Sequencing was done on a sample of peripheral blood. These TCRs come from a human donor in a cohort sampled during active COVID-19.

The rearrangement uses TRBV7-8 and TRBJ2-1, with TRBD2 matching 7 bases. CDR1 is SGHVS and CDR2 is FQNEAQ in the germline V gene. There are 16 residues in the CDR3. Trimming took 2 bases from V and 5 from J; bases not matched to a gene: 9. CDR3 region: CASSLNRGVLDNEQFF. The DNA for the CDR3 is TGTGCCAGCAGCTTAAATCGGGGGGTACTCGACAATGAGCAGTTCTTC. Filled out from reference TRBV7-8 and TRBJ2-1, the complete variable domain reads GAGVSQSPRYKVAKRGQDVALRCDPISGHVSLFWYQQALGQGPEFLTYFQNEAQLDKSGLPSDRFFAERPEGSVSTLKIQRTQQEDSAVYLCASSLNRGVLDNEQFFGPGTRLTVL.

The chain carries TRBV5-4 and TRBJ2-1; TRBD1 might be the D (8 bases). Trimming took off 4 bases at V and 1 base at J, with 15 bases between the two ends. There are 16 residues in the CDR3. CDR1 SGHNT and CDR2 YYREEE come from the germline V gene (reference sequence). The CDR3 DNA sequence: TGTGCCAGCAGCGGCACAGGGGGGGGGTCCTACAATGAGCAGTTCTTC. Its protein is CASSGTGGGSYNEQFF.

This clone was observed once. The CDR3 loop is CASARDTRFLNTQYF. The DNA of the CDR3 is TGTGCCAGCGCCCGGGACACACGTTTCTTGAATACGCAGTATTTT. The chain links TRBV6-5 to TRBJ2-3; D is perhaps TRBD1 (6 bases). The CDR3 runs to 15 residues. Germline V gene lookup returns CDR1 MNHEY and CDR2 SVGAGI. V was pared by 8 bases and J by 7 bases, with 22 bases between.

The chain uses TRBV5-6 and TRBJ2-1; TRBD2 aligns across 11 bases. This CDR3 spans 14 amino acids. V gave up 4 bases and J gave up 10 bases; unmatched junction bases: 7. From germline, CDR1 is SGHDT and CDR2 YYEEEE. The DNA for the CDR3 is TGTGCCAGCAGCCCGGGACTAGCGGATCGGGAGCAGTTCTTC. Encoded protein: CASSPGLADREQFF.

The chain combines TRBV27 with TRBJ1-2; D is possibly TRBD1 (6 bases). The V end lost 0 bases, the J end lost 0 bases, and 11 bases lay between the germline ends. The CDR3 sequence is 16 residues long. The germline V gene encodes CDR1 MNHEY and CDR2 SMNVEV (reference sequence). CDR3 sequence reads: CASSLSPDSSNYGYTF. The CDR3 DNA is TGTGCCAGCAGTTTATCCCCGGACAGCTCTAACTATGGCTACACCTTC.

This rearrangement joins TRBV12-3 or TRBV12-4 to TRBJ1-2; the D gene is possibly TRBD1 (6 bases). The germline V and J ends were trimmed by 5 bases and 4 bases, with 11 bases remaining between them. CDR3 size: 13 residues. In DNA form, the CDR3 reads TGTGCCAGCAGTCACTCGGACAGCTATGGCTACACCTTC. This encodes CASSHSDSYGYTF.

The chain couples TRBV28 to TRBJ2-5; 13 bases fit TRBD2. The junction had 5 bases not matched to a gene; V was cut back by 5 bases and J by 5 bases. The CDR3 sequence is 15 residues long. CDR1 and CDR2 from the germline V gene are MDHEN and SYDVKM. CDR3 region: CASSGPGLAGETQYF. As DNA, the CDR3 is TGTGCCAGCAGTGGACCGGGACTAGCGGGGGAGACCCAGTACTTC.

J is TRBJ2-1 and V is TRBV6-2 or TRBV6-3, with 7 bases identical to TRBD1. This CDR3 region has 14 residues. Germline-derived CDR1 and CDR2 are MNHEY and SVGEGT. Losses at the gene ends were 6 bases for V and 6 bases for J; bases not matched to a gene: 8. The CDR3 spells CASSLRGTVNEQFF. The CDR3 coding sequence is TGTGCCAGCAGCCTCAGGGGGACCGTCAATGAGCAGTTCTTC.

This chain joins TRBV4-1 and TRBJ2-3; the match to TRBD2 covers 14 bases. Germline CDR1 reads MGHRA; CDR2 reads YSYEKL. V gave up 5 bases and J gave up 1 base; unmatched junction bases: 5. The CDR3 is 17 residues long. CDR3 loop: CASSVTSGGAGTDTQYF. The DNA of the CDR3 is TGCGCCAGCAGCGTGACTAGCGGGGGGGCTGGCACAGATACGCAGTATTTT.

This clone has only one observation. The V and J genes are TRBV20-1 and TRBJ1-4; D is uncertain. The ends were cut back, 7 bases at V and 2 bases at J, with 5 bases in the middle. The CDR3 length is 11 residues. Per germline, CDR1 DFQATT and CDR2 SNEGSKA (reference sequence). CDR3 loop: CSVQTNEKLFF. CDR3 coding DNA: TGCAGTGTACAGACTAATGAAAAACTGTTTTTT.

This sequence joins TRBV6-5 and TRBJ2-7; 11 positions agree with TRBD2. After removal of 2 bases from V and 6 bases from J, the junction contained 3 bases not matched to a gene. This CDR3 has 14 amino acids. Germline CDR1 and CDR2: MNHEY and SVGAGI. CDR3 in DNA: TGTGCCAGCAGTTACGGACTAGCGGGCAGCGAGCAGTACTTC. Protein: CASSYGLAGSEQYF.

This clone appeared a few times. The rearrangement links TRBV7-2 to TRBJ1-5, with TRBD1 as a possible D gene (5 bases). The germline V gene has CDR1 SGHTA and CDR2 FQGNSA. There are 14 residues in the CDR3. Trimming cost V 2 bases and J 6 bases, with 11 bases left between them. CDR3: CASSLPGRGQPQHF. As DNA, the CDR3 is TGTGCCAGCAGCTTACCAGGGCGGGGTCAGCCCCAGCATTTT. The full variable domain, rest sourced from reference TRBV7-2 and TRBJ1-5, is GAGVSQSPSNKVTEKGKDVELRCDPISGHTALYWYRQSLGQGLEFLIYFQGNSAPDKSGLPSDRFSAERTGGSVSTLTIQRTQQEDSAVYLCASSLPGRGQPQHFGDGTRLSIL.

There are a few counts of this clone. The chain uses TRBV2 and TRBJ1-5; maybe TRBD1 (5 bases). CDR1 and CDR2 from the germline V gene are SNHLY and FYNNEI. Trimming shortened V by 8 bases and J by 6 bases, and 14 bases separated the two germline ends. The CDR3 sequence is 13 residues long. CDR3 sequence reads: CASHPGSGQPQHF. The DNA of the CDR3 is TGTGCCAGCCATCCAGGGTCTGGTCAGCCCCAGCATTTT.

The J gene is TRBJ2-7, the V gene TRBV7-2; D is perhaps TRBD1 (7 bases). Trimming took 5 bases from V and 6 from J, leaving 17 bases between them. CDR3 length equals 14 residues. Germline CDR1 SGHTA, CDR2 FQGNSA. CDR3 sequence (DNA): TGTGCCAGCAGCCCAGGGGGGACGCCTTCCGAGCAGTACTTC. Its translation: CASSPGGTPSEQYF.

The gene calls are TRBV6-5 and TRBJ1-3, with a tentative D call TRBD1 (5 bases). Trimming shortened V by 11 bases and J by 0 bases, and 17 bases separated the two germline ends. This CDR3 is 15 amino acids long. The V gene's germline CDR1 is MNHEY and CDR2 SVGAGI. CDR3 in DNA: TGTGCCTCCCGGGACGGACTAGTCTCTGGAAACACCATATATTTT. Translation gives CASRDGLVSGNTIYF.

This clone appeared a single time. V and J are TRBV6-5 and TRBJ2-3, with 8 bases identical to TRBD2. The CDR3 has 15 residues. CDR1 and CDR2 from the germline V gene are MNHEY and SVGAGI. V lost 8 bases, J lost 4 bases, and 11 bases stayed unmatched. CDR3 in amino acids: CASPPLLAAPDTQYF. DNA of the CDR3: TGTGCCAGCCCCCCCTTACTAGCGGCCCCAGATACGCAGTATTTT.

V usage is TRBV2 and J usage is TRBJ2-3, with 8 bases matching TRBD1. Germline V gives CDR1 SNHLY, CDR2 FYNNEI. The CDR3 has 14 amino acids. J lost 6 bases, V lost 5 bases, and 7 bases had no gene match. The CDR3 loop reads CASSRQGQTDTQYF. In DNA form, the CDR3 reads TGTGCCAGCAGTCGACAGGGGCAGACGGATACGCAGTATTTT.

This clone was seen a few times. The chain has TRBV6-5 and TRBJ1-5, with D unresolved. CDR1 is MNHEY and CDR2 is SVGAGI in the germline V gene. The length of the CDR3 is 12 residues. The V end was cut by 7 bases, the J end by 2 bases, with 6 bases between. The CDR3 region is CASKRGNQPQHF. The CDR3 DNA is TGTGCCAGCAAGCGGGGCAATCAGCCCCAGCATTTT.

This chain connects TRBV5-1 to TRBJ2-7; TRBD1 aligns across 10 bases. Germline assignment: CDR1 SGHRS and CDR2 YFSETQ. The CDR3 has 15 residues. J lost 4 bases, V lost 4 bases, and 8 bases had no gene match. The CDR3 reads CASSPAPGQGYEQYF. CDR3 sequence (DNA): TGCGCCAGCAGCCCCGCGCCGGGACAGGGGTACGAGCAGTACTTC.

J is TRBJ1-5 and V is TRBV19; 7 bases line up with TRBD1. Trimming cost V 7 bases and J 5 bases; bases outside gene matches: 8. This CDR3 contains 14 residues. Per the germline V gene, CDR1 is LNHDA and CDR2 is SQIVND (reference sequence). The CDR3 bases are TGTGCCAGTAATGAACAGGGGTTGTATCAGCCCCAGCATTTT. It encodes CASNEQGLYQPQHF.

A few counts support this clone. The chain has TRBV27 and TRBJ2-3; D might be TRBD1 (6 bases). The CDR3 runs 15 residues. Germline V lookup: CDR1 MNHEY, CDR2 SMNVEV (reference sequence). V gave up 5 bases and J gave up 0 bases, with 12 bases separating them. In DNA, the CDR3 is TGTGCCAGCAGTCAGGGACACCCTAGCACAGATACGCAGTATTTT. This gives the protein CASSQGHPSTDTQYF.

V usage is TRBV2 and J usage is TRBJ1-5; 7 bases match TRBD1. CDR1 is SNHLY and CDR2 is FYNNEI in the germline V gene. With V trimmed by 4 bases and J by 4 bases, 4 bases remained unmatched. The CDR3 sequence is 14 residues long. The CDR3 loop is CASSGGQPNQPQHF. As DNA, the CDR3 is TGTGCCAGCAGTGGGGGACAGCCAAATCAGCCCCAGCATTTT.

This clone has just one count. The gene calls are TRBV6-5 and TRBJ1-4; 8 bases map to TRBD1. The germline V gene encodes CDR1 MNHEY and CDR2 SVGAGI. Germline trimming cut 6 bases from V and 8 bases from J; bases unmatched to any gene: 8. The CDR3 loop spans 14 amino acids. The CDR3 nucleotides are TGTGCCAGCAGGCCTGTACAGGGGGGCGAAAAACTGTTTTTT. Its protein product is CASRPVQGGEKLFF.

As to this clone: The junction and the germline gene differ at one end; a read error may be behind it. The CDR3 bases are TGTGCCACCAGCAGAGTGTATAGCGATCAGCCCCAGCATTTT. Translated: CATSRVYSDQPQHF. The chain couples TRBV15 to TRBJ1-5, with unresolved D. This CDR3 spans 14 amino acids. Germline V gene sequence: CDR1 LNHNV, CDR2 YYDKDF (reference sequence). The full variable domain, with the rest looked up from reference TRBV15 and TRBJ1-5, is DAMVIQNPRYQVTQFGKPVTLSCSQTLNHNVMYWYQQKSSQAPKLLFHYYDKDFNNEADTPDNFQSRRPNTSFCFLDIRSPGLGDTAMYLCATSRVYSDQPQHFGDGTRLSIL.

This clone appeared once. The rearrangement joins TRBV3-1 (or the pseudogene TRBV3-2) to TRBJ1-4; D unresolved. With 1 base removed from V and 8 bases from J, the gap between germline ends came to 11 bases. In germline, CDR1 is LGHDT, CDR2 YNNKEL (reference sequence). The CDR3 has 14 residues. The CDR3 DNA follows: TGTGCCAGCAGCCAAGTAGCGCCGAGGGAAAAACTGTTTTTT. Residues: CASSQVAPREKLFF.

J is TRBJ2-5 and V is TRBV28; 10 bases match TRBD1. V dropped 4 bases and J dropped 4; count of bases not matched to a gene: 9. The CDR3 runs to 16 residues. In germline, CDR1 is MDHEN, CDR2 SYDVKM. The CDR3 coding sequence is TGTGCCAGCAGTTATACCCGACAGGGGGCAGGAGAGACCCAGTACTTC. This gives the protein CASSYTRQGAGETQYF.

The rearrangement links TRBV2 to TRBJ2-3; 11 nucleotides agree with TRBD2. With V trimmed by 5 bases and J by 3 bases, 10 bases remained unmatched. CDR1 and CDR2 from the germline V gene are SNHLY and FYNNEI. CDR3 length equals 17 residues. The DNA for the CDR3 is TGTGCCAGCAGTCGACTAGCGGGGAGGGGCCCGACAGATACGCAGTATTTT. It translates to CASSRLAGRGPTDTQYF. The complete variable domain, with remaining parts taken from reference TRBV2 and TRBJ2-3, reads EPEVTQTPSHQVTQMGQEVILRCVPISNHLYFYWYRQILGQKVEFLVSFYNNEISEKSEIFDDQFSVERPDGSNFTLKIRSTKLEDSAMYFCASSRLAGRGPTDTQYFGPGTRLTVL.

The chain recombines TRBV4-1 with TRBJ1-4; maybe TRBD1 (6 bases). The CDR3 has 14 residues. V dropped 5 bases and J dropped 3 bases, with 10 bases sitting between them. Germline V gives CDR1 MGHRA, CDR2 YSYEKL. The CDR3 bases are TGCGCCAGCAGCTTACAGGGACCTAATGAAAAACTGTTTTTT. Protein: CASSLQGPNEKLFF.

The chain has TRBV4-1 and TRBJ2-2, with 13 positions matching TRBD2. The V segment lost 2 bases and the J segment 3 bases; nucleotides outside the gene matches: 3. Germline CDR1 is MGHRA and CDR2 is YSYEKL. This CDR3 region has 17 residues. As DNA, the CDR3 is TGCGCCAGCAGCCAAACTAGCGGGGGGGATTACACCGGGGAGCTGTTTTTT. Amino acids: CASSQTSGGDYTGELFF.

The rearrangement links TRBV11-3 to TRBJ2-2; D is perhaps TRBD2 (6 bases). Germline CDR1 and CDR2: SGHNT and YENEEA. Trimming left V 5 bases short and J 5 bases short, with 6 bases between. The CDR3 totals 12 residues. The CDR3 region is CASSAGTGELFF. The CDR3 DNA sequence: TGTGCCAGCAGCGCGGGAACCGGGGAGCTGTTTTTT.